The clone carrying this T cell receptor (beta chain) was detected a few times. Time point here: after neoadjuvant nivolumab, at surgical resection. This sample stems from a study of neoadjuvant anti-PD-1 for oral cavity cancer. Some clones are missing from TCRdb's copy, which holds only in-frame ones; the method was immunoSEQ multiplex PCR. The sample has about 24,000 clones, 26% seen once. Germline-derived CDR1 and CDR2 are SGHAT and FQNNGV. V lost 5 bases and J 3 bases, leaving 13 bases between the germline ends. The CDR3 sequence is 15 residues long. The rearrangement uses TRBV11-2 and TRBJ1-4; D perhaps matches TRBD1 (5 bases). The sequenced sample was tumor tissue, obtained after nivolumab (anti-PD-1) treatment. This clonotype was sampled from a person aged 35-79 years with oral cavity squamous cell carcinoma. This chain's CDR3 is CASSPVGVPNEKLFF. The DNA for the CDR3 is TGTGCCAGCAGCCCCGTGGGGGTTCCTAATGAAAAACTGTTTTTT. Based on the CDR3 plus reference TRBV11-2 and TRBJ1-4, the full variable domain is EAGVAQSPRYKIIEKRQSVAFWCNPISGHATLYWYQQILGQGPKLLIQFQNNGVVDDSQLPKDRFSAERLKGVDSTLKIQPAKLEDSAVYLCASSPVGVPNEKLFFGSGTQLSVL.